The 24 T cell receptor beta chains below all came from one sample that was sequenced in a study of cytomegalovirus exposure and HLA in healthy donors. The PCR made use of 60 Vbeta and 13 Jbeta primers. Here immunoSEQ multiplex PCR was the method, and the copy in TCRdb shows in-frame clones only, minus some. The sample totals around 64,000 clones. The specimen was PBMCs. These receptors were taken from a female donor in good health and CMV-seropositive.

The chain employs TRBV18 and TRBJ2-1; D might be TRBD2 (5 bases). The CDR3 extends over 14 amino acids. The germline V and J ends were trimmed by 2 bases and 9 bases, with 14 bases remaining between them. Germline values: CDR1 KGHSH, CDR2 LQKENI. Here the CDR3 DNA reads TGTGCCAGCTCACCAGTGGGAGACGGTGGTGAGCAGTTCTTC. Protein product: CASSPVGDGGEQFF.

The chain has TRBV28 and TRBJ2-5; D gene uncertain. Germline assignment: CDR1 MDHEN and CDR2 SYDVKM. V was clipped by 4 bases and J by 5 bases, with 5 bases between them. This CDR3 region has 11 residues. The CDR3 coding sequence is TGTGCCAGCAGTTCCAGGGAGACCCAGTACTTC. This codes for CASSSRETQYF.

The V call is TRBV6-1, the J call TRBJ2-7; the D gene is possibly TRBD1 (5 bases). CDR1 is MNHNS, CDR2 SASEGT, per germline. Trimming took 7 bases from V and 2 from J, leaving 18 bases between them. The CDR3 length is 15 residues. DNA of the CDR3: TGTGCCAGCACAAACCTCAGGGAAATGACCTACGAGCAGTACTTC. Its translation is CASTNLREMTYEQYF.

This chain joins TRBV5-1 and TRBJ1-5; maybe TRBD1 (5 bases). Between the trimmed V and J ends, which lost 0 bases and 4 bases, there was a span of 5 bases. The CDR3 covers 13 residues. CDR1 is SGHRS, CDR2 YFSETQ, per germline. CDR3 coding DNA: TGCGCCAGCAGCTTGGCAGGGAATCAGCCCCAGCATTTT. This sequence encodes CASSLAGNQPQHF.

Comments on this clone: The junction departs from germline at one end; a sequencing error may be responsible. The chain has TRBV7-8 and TRBJ2-1; 13 nucleotides line up with TRBD2. Germline CDR1 reads SGHVS; CDR2 reads FQNEAQ. CDR3 length: 13 residues. The CDR3 DNA reads as TGTGCCAGCAGCCGACTAGCGGGGGGCCCGTGGATCTTC. Its protein is CASSRLAGGPWIF.

The chain employs TRBV5-1 and TRBJ1-4, with TRBD1 as a possible D gene (6 bases). Germline loops: CDR1 SGHRS, CDR2 YFSETQ. The V end lost 0 bases, the J end lost 0 bases, and 12 bases lay between the germline ends. The CDR3 is 17 residues long. The DNA for the CDR3 is TGCGCCAGCAGCTTGGGGTTCAGGGGTGCAACTAATGAAAAACTGTTTTTT. This gives the protein CASSLGFRGATNEKLFF.

The chain uses TRBV6-4 and TRBJ2-2, with D possibly being TRBD2 (6 bases). Trimming removed 5 bases at V and 6 bases at J, with 19 bases between. CDR1 and CDR2 (germline): MRHNA, SNTAGT. There are 16 residues in the CDR3. The CDR3: CASSKSGTFPPGELFF. As DNA, the CDR3 is TGTGCCAGCAGTAAGAGTGGGACTTTTCCCCCCGGGGAGCTGTTTTTT.

This sequence joins TRBV4-2 and TRBJ2-7; TRBD2 agrees at 8 bases. Germline CDR1 and CDR2: LGHNA and YNFKEQ. The CDR3 extends over 18 amino acids. The V segment lost 0 bases and the J segment 2 bases; nucleotides outside the gene matches: 12. The CDR3 DNA reads TGTGCCAGCAGCCAAGATAGAGGGGGGAGACTAGCGACCTACGAGCAGTACTTC. Residues: CASSQDRGGRLATYEQYF.

This sequence joins TRBV29-1 and TRBJ2-7, with 7 positions matching TRBD1. CDR3 size: 12 residues. With V trimmed by 6 bases and J by 3 bases, 5 bases remained unmatched. In germline, CDR1 is SQVTM, CDR2 ANQGSEA. CDR3 in amino acids: CSVSGQDYEQYF. In nucleotides, the CDR3 is TGCAGCGTGTCCGGACAGGACTACGAGCAGTACTTC.

The chain is built from TRBV30 and TRBJ2-1; the match to TRBD1 covers 10 bases. J lost 14 bases, V lost 3 bases, and 7 bases had no gene match. The germline V gene encodes CDR1 GTSNPN and CDR2 SVGIG (reference sequence). The CDR3 contains 12 residues. The CDR3 sequence: CAWSETGQGEFF. CDR3 coding DNA: TGTGCCTGGAGCGAGACTGGACAGGGGGAGTTCTTC.

This chain links TRBV4-1 with TRBJ2-7, with a possible D match to TRBD2 (6 bases). CDR1 is MGHRA and CDR2 is YSYEKL in the germline V gene. CDR3 length: 14 amino acids. Trimming cost V 0 bases and J 6 bases, with 12 bases left between them. The CDR3 DNA reads as TGCGCCAGCAGCCAAGAAGGAGGGGTCGGCGAGCAGTACTTC. Translated, it gives CASSQEGGVGEQYF.

This sequence joins TRBV15 and TRBJ1-1; weak D call: TRBD1 (5 bases). Trimming shortened V by 0 bases and J by 4 bases, and 9 bases separated the two germline ends. The germline gives CDR1 LNHNV, CDR2 YYDKDF (reference sequence). The CDR3 runs 14 residues. The CDR3 nucleotides read TGTGCCACCAGCAGAGACTGGGGGGGCACTGAAGCTTTCTTT. Protein sequence: CATSRDWGGTEAFF.

In regard to this clone: Compared with germline, one end of the junction differs, possibly owing to a read error. The same CDR3 is also encoded by other DNA sequences in this sample. The V call is TRBV6-6, the J call TRBJ1-6; D unclear. Looked up from germline, CDR1 is MNHNY and CDR2 is SVGAGI (reference sequence). This CDR3 contains 13 residues. In nucleotides, the CDR3 is TGTGCCAGCTTTCAGGCCCAAAATTCACCCCTACACTTT. It yields the protein CASFQAQNSPLHF.

The rearrangement uses TRBV7-2 and TRBJ2-2; maybe TRBD2 (5 bases). This CDR3 region has 14 residues. Trimming took 5 bases from V and 1 from J, leaving 8 bases between them. The germline V gene has CDR1 SGHTA and CDR2 FQGNSA. CDR3 region: CASSLGENTGELFF. The CDR3 DNA follows: TGTGCCAGCAGCCTGGGAGAGAACACCGGGGAGCTGTTTTTT.

The chain joins TRBV28 to TRBJ1-2, with 7 bases matching TRBD1. The CDR3 has 15 residues. The V gene end was trimmed by 5 bases and the J gene end by 4 bases; junction bases not matched to a gene: 10. CDR1 MDHEN and CDR2 SYDVKM come from the germline V gene. CDR3 region: CASSAQGGEFYGYTF. The CDR3 coding sequence is TGTGCCAGCAGTGCCCAGGGGGGCGAGTTCTATGGCTACACCTTC.

This chain links TRBV19 with TRBJ2-1; a possible D gene is TRBD2 (7 bases). CDR3 length: 13 amino acids. Deletions cut 7 bases from V and 7 bases from J, with 14 bases between. CDR1 is LNHDA, CDR2 SQIVND, per germline (reference sequence). In DNA, the CDR3 is TGTGCCAGTAAGGACGGGGGGCGGAATGAGCAGTTCTTC. Encoded protein: CASKDGGRNEQFF.

The gene calls are TRBV19 and TRBJ2-1; 7 bases match TRBD2. Trimming cost V 5 bases and J 4 bases; bases outside gene matches: 11. Germline lookup yields CDR1 LNHDA and CDR2 SQIVND (reference sequence). The length of the CDR3 is 16 residues. The chain's CDR3 is CASSSQGGSPYNEQFF. CDR3 in DNA: TGTGCCAGTAGTTCCCAGGGAGGGTCGCCTTACAATGAGCAGTTCTTC.

The CDR3 protein is CASSPGGTAKETQYF. DNA for the CDR3: TGTGCCAGCAGCCCAGGAGGGACAGCTAAAGAGACCCAGTACTTC. The rearrangement links TRBV14 to TRBJ2-5, with D possibly TRBD1 on 7 matching bases. With 4 bases removed from V and 3 bases from J, the gap between germline ends came to 15 bases. The CDR3 has 15 residues. The germline V gene has CDR1 SGHDN and CDR2 FVKESK.

The V call is TRBV6-5, the J call TRBJ1-1, with TRBD1 as a possible D gene (5 bases). From germline, CDR1 is MNHEY and CDR2 SVGAGI. V was trimmed by 8 bases and J by 5 bases, leaving 12 bases between them. This CDR3 has 12 residues. The CDR3 sequence: CASGSGGTEAFF. In nucleotides, the CDR3 is TGTGCCAGCGGCAGCGGGGGGACTGAAGCTTTCTTT.

The chain couples TRBV6-5 to TRBJ2-7, with 7 bases fitting TRBD1. Germline CDR1 MNHEY, CDR2 SVGAGI. J gave up 1 base and V 6 bases, and 9 bases lay outside the gene matches. The CDR3 is 15 residues long. CDR3 in DNA: TGTGCCAGCAGCCGCGGACAGGATCCATCCTACGAGCAGTACTTC. This translates into CASSRGQDPSYEQYF.

The chain links TRBV10-1 to TRBJ2-3, with TRBD1 as a possible D gene (5 bases). The CDR3 contains 14 residues. Trimming shortened V by 3 bases and J by 3 bases, and 10 bases separated the two germline ends. From germline, CDR1 is WNHNN and CDR2 SYGVQD (reference sequence). The CDR3 sequence: CASSDSRTTDTQYF. The CDR3 nucleotides read TGCGCCAGCAGTGACTCCCGGACAACAGATACGCAGTATTTT.

The V and J genes are TRBV7-9 and TRBJ2-2; tentative D call: TRBD1 (5 bases). The germline V gene has CDR1 SEHNR and CDR2 FQNEAQ (reference sequence). The CDR3 spans 14 residues. V was trimmed by 4 bases and J by 2 bases, leaving 8 bases between them. The CDR3 nucleotides are TGTGCCAGCAGCTGGGGCCAAAACACCGGGGAGCTGTTTTTT. Amino acids: CASSWGQNTGELFF.

The genes are TRBV5-6 and TRBJ1-4; 9 bases map to TRBD1. CDR3 size: 14 residues. J lost 6 bases, V lost 4 bases, and 4 bases had no gene match. In germline, CDR1 is SGHDT, CDR2 YYEEEE. For the CDR3, the DNA is TGTGCCAGCAGCACGGGACAGGGCGATGAAAAACTGTTTTTT. This encodes CASSTGQGDEKLFF.

This chain connects TRBV9 to TRBJ2-1, with 12 bases that match TRBD2. The CDR3 contains 17 residues. Germline assignment: CDR1 SGDLS and CDR2 YYNGEE. V lost 0 bases and J lost 2; bases outside the gene matches: 3. CDR3 protein: CASSVGTSGIPYNEQFF. In nucleotides, the CDR3 is TGTGCCAGCAGCGTAGGGACTAGCGGGATCCCCTACAATGAGCAGTTCTTC.